This TCR beta chain was identified during a study of beta chain features in type 1 diabetes. Study outcomes and limitations: Whether HLA type affects TCRB rearrangement stayed undetermined in the present work.

CD4+ cells of the naive, central memory, regulatory and stem cell-like memory types were sorted via CD45RO/CCR7/CD25/CD127/CD95/CD27. Expressed TCRB transcripts were sequenced because the isolated RNA had all been reverse transcribed beforehand. The protocol was immunoSEQ multiplex PCR, while the TCRdb copy is restricted to in-frame clones and leaves out a portion. The data contain fewer than 250,000 clones, roughly 9.6% of them seen just once; the ten biggest clones take up around 0.037%. This CDR3 region has 15 residues. Germline V lookup: CDR1 LGHNA, CDR2 YNFKEQ. The V gene lost 2 bases and the J gene lost 3 bases, with 13 bases spanning the gap. This clone was observed a few times. Its antigen is still unknown.

The sequencing input was naive CD4+ T cells from blood. The TCR was taken from a woman under 30 in good health. The rearrangement links TRBV4-2 to TRBJ1-1; D call uncertain. The CDR3 here is CASSQHPPGDTEAFF. For the CDR3, the DNA is TGTGCCAGCAGCCAACACCCACCCGGGGACACTGAAGCTTTCTTT.